Reported below is one TCR beta chain. It has no known antigen specificity. No per-base quality is available; no much larger clone lies one base away. The sample is drawn from a study of OX40 agonist ivuxolimab in advanced cancers. About the investigation overall: Ivuxolimab was a fully human IgG2 agonistic monoclonal antibody targeting the costimulatory receptor OX40 (CD134). Intravenous ivuxolimab was administered to patients every 2 weeks at six dose levels: 0.01, 0.1, 0.3, 1.5, 3 and 10 mg/kg. Among the roughly 50 dose-escalation patients, around 19 had hepatocellular carcinoma, approximately 15 melanoma, 9 renal cell carcinoma and 9 head and neck cancer. The monotherapy dose-escalation portion (N of about 50 patients) of the phase I ivuxolimab trial is reported in the paper. Three dose-escalation patients achieved partial responses, one with hepatocellular carcinoma and two with cutaneous melanoma. Patients were allowed to have had prior anti-PD-1, anti-PD-L1 or anti-CTLA-4 therapy, and more than 35% of the dose-escalation patients had been treated with checkpoint inhibitors. In the dose-escalation cohort, 65% to 90% of patients were male, and the mean age was around 60 years, with a range of about 23 to 80. The point of sequencing TCRbeta in the periphery was to test whether ivuxolimab changed TCR sequence diversity and drove clonal T-cell expansion. On the study overall, not on this receptor specifically: Partial responders in the 0.1-3.0 mg/kg groups had among the lowest normalized peripheral clonal expansion, especially among CD8+ T cells. Clonal expansion of both CD4+ and CD8+ blood T cells was observed from baseline to week 6 at doses 0.1 to 3.0 mg/kg. The antigen specificity of the peripheral T cells that underwent clonal expansion was not determined. Low levels of normalized T-cell clonal expansion were also shown by some nonresponding patients. After ivuxolimab, expanded clones were on average more numerous among CD8+ T cells than among CD4+ T cells.

Cut back by 3 bases and 2 bases, the V and J ends lie 12 bases apart. The CDR3 sequence holds 15 residues, the cysteine and phenylalanine included. Only the CDR3 part of the read is kept: 45 bases, read in frame from the first base. For CDR1 and CDR2, the germline V gene lists MNHNS and SASEGT. Genomic DNA was extracted from sorted cells for sequencing of the TCRbeta CDR3 region. TCRbeta CDR3 regions were sequenced using the immunoSEQ Assay. In TCRdb, the immuneACCESS table is reduced to in-frame sequences with V and J assigned. These tables do not hold every clone; where another copy was compared, an unresolved V gene accounts for under half, and the others remain unexplained. This sample is represented by around 70,000 clones; 81% of them were singletons. Jointly, the top ten make up over 4% of the sample. The trial excluded patients who had a history of autoimmune disease or who were on systemic immunosuppression. Peripheral blood for TCR sequencing was drawn from every dose cohort at baseline, at cycle 4 day 1 and at cycle 7 day 1. Samples were obtained from an open-label, multicenter, first-in-human phase I dose-escalation trial of ivuxolimab. Adults with locally advanced or metastatic head and neck squamous cell, hepatocellular, melanoma or renal cell carcinoma were enrolled in the trial. CD4+ and CD8+ T cells were sorted separately from peripheral blood before TCR sequencing.

The sequence links TRBV6-1 to TRBJ2-3; the D gene is perhaps TRBD1, from 5 matching bases. This clonotype was obtained from an adult with an advanced solid tumor such as melanoma, head and neck, liver or kidney cancer. Material: CD4+ or CD8+ T cells sorted from blood, obtained in a trial of the OX40 agonist ivuxolimab. Here is the DNA: TGTGCCAGCAGTGACGGCAGGGTCTACACAGATACGCAGTATTTT. This gives the protein CASSDGRVYTDTQYF.